The next 20 T cell receptor beta chains were all read from a single sample in a study of blood T cell repertoires in COVID-19. Profiled with immunoSEQ multiplex PCR; TCRdb holds only in-frame clones, not every one. Of some 240,000 clones in the sample, approximately 82% were seen once. The sequenced material came from peripheral blood. All receptors derive from a middle-aged woman who had recovered from COVID-19.

The chain joins TRBV18 to TRBJ1-1; TRBD1 aligns across 9 bases. The CDR3 has 14 residues. Germline CDR1 reads KGHSH; CDR2 reads LQKENI. J gave up 5 bases and V 2 bases, and 3 bases lay outside the gene matches. The CDR3 protein is CASSPGQGRTEAFF. The CDR3 bases are TGTGCCAGCTCACCAGGACAGGGGAGGACTGAAGCTTTCTTT.

The rearrangement joins TRBV20-1 to TRBJ2-1; 7 bases align to TRBD2. V was pared by 5 bases and J by 8 bases, with 3 bases of the junction left unmatched. Germline V gives CDR1 DFQATT, CDR2 SNEGSKA (reference sequence). This CDR3 has 11 amino acids. CDR3 sequence reads: CSAQSGDEQFF. The DNA of the CDR3 is TGCAGTGCTCAGAGCGGGGATGAGCAGTTCTTC.

CDR3 DNA: TGTGCCAGCAGCTTAGCTGAGGGTATCTCCTACGAGCAGTACTTC. Translating it yields CASSLAEGISYEQYF. This sequence joins TRBV7-2 and TRBJ2-7; TRBD2 is a possible D gene (5 bases). Trimming pared 0 bases from V and 0 bases from J, leaving 9 bases between. CDR3 length: 15 amino acids. Germline V gene lookup returns CDR1 SGHTA and CDR2 FQGNSA.

V and J are TRBV7-9 and TRBJ1-1, with unresolved D. The germline V and J ends were trimmed by 8 bases and 4 bases, with 14 bases remaining between them. CDR3 length equals 13 residues. Germline loops: CDR1 SEHNR, CDR2 FQNEAQ (reference sequence). CDR3 sequence reads: CASDTTEGTEAFF. The CDR3, as DNA: TGTGCCAGCGACACCACGGAGGGCACTGAAGCTTTCTTT.

The chain links TRBV4-3 to TRBJ2-1; maybe TRBD1 (6 bases). CDR1 and CDR2 (germline): LGHNA, YSLEER. This CDR3 has 17 residues. Trimming took off 1 base at V and 0 bases at J, with 13 bases between the two ends. The CDR3 spells CASSQASTGSSYNEQFF. CDR3 in DNA: TGCGCCAGCAGCCAAGCCTCAACAGGGAGCTCCTACAATGAGCAGTTCTTC.

This clone was recorded once. The genes are TRBV11-3 and TRBJ2-3; D is undetermined. This CDR3 is 14 amino acids long. Germline-derived CDR1 and CDR2 are SGHNT and YENEEA. The V and J ends lost 5 bases and 1 base respectively, with 10 bases between them. This CDR3 is CASSPIRGTDTQYF. The CDR3 bases are TGTGCCAGCAGCCCCATACGGGGCACAGATACGCAGTATTTT.

The rearrangement links TRBV20-1 to TRBJ2-1, with D uncertain. This CDR3 has 13 amino acids. V was shortened by 3 bases and J by 1 base, with 7 bases between the two germline ends. Germline V lookup: CDR1 DFQATT, CDR2 SNEGSKA (reference sequence). This CDR3 reads CSASVRSYNEQFF. DNA for the CDR3: TGCAGTGCTAGTGTCCGGTCCTACAATGAGCAGTTCTTC.

This chain connects TRBV5-8 to TRBJ2-7; no clear D gene. The CDR3 sequence is 15 residues long. Trimming removed 0 bases from V and 3 bases from J, with 13 bases in between. Germline V gives CDR1 SGHTS, CDR2 YDEGEE. Written as DNA, the CDR3 is TGTGCCAGCAGCTTGGACAGCCCAGGAAACTACGAGCAGTACTTC. As protein: CASSLDSPGNYEQYF.

The chain combines TRBV19 with TRBJ2-3; the match to TRBD1 covers 10 bases. Germline V gene lookup returns CDR1 LNHDA and CDR2 SQIVND (reference sequence). V lost 5 bases to trimming and J lost 2 bases; unmatched junction nucleotides: 10. This CDR3 region has 17 residues. CDR3 in amino acids: CASSVTGTGATTDTQYF. The CDR3 DNA reads as TGTGCCAGTAGTGTAACCGGGACAGGGGCGACCACAGATACGCAGTATTTT. Full variable domain (missing parts from reference TRBV19 and TRBJ2-3): DGGITQSPKYLFRKEGQNVTLSCEQNLNHDAMYWYRQDPGQGLRLIYYSQIVNDFQKGDIAEGYSVSREKKESFPLTVTSAQKNPTAFYLCASSVTGTGATTDTQYFGPGTRLTVL.

The chain is built from TRBV30 and TRBJ2-7; weak D call: TRBD2 (5 bases). The CDR3 is made up of 13 amino acids. The germline V and J ends were trimmed by 4 bases and 2 bases, with 12 bases remaining between them. The germline CDR1 and CDR2 sequences are GTSNPN and SVGIG (reference sequence). The CDR3: CAWNAGDAYEQYF. The CDR3 DNA is TGTGCCTGGAACGCGGGTGACGCCTACGAGCAGTACTTC.

This clone was counted a single time. The J gene is TRBJ1-6, the V gene TRBV15; D not certain. V lost 2 bases to trimming and J lost 7 bases, with 15 bases between them. The CDR3 runs to 16 residues. Germline values: CDR1 LNHNV, CDR2 YYDKDF (reference sequence). CDR3 protein: CATSRSDGPLNSPLHF. The CDR3, as DNA: TGTGCCACCAGCAGATCGGATGGGCCCCTAAATTCACCCCTCCACTTT.

V usage is TRBV3-1 (or the pseudogene TRBV3-2) and J usage is TRBJ1-1; D is ambiguous. The CDR3 has 13 amino acids. Germline lookup yields CDR1 LGHDT and CDR2 YNNKEL (reference sequence). Between the trimmed V and J ends, which lost 4 bases and 1 base, there was a span of 7 bases. CDR3 coding DNA: TGTGCCAGCAGCCTACAAGAGAACACTGAAGCTTTCTTT. It specifies CASSLQENTEAFF.

The chain uses TRBV5-1 and TRBJ1-3; perhaps TRBD1 as D (6 bases). CDR1 and CDR2 from the germline V gene are SGHRS and YFSETQ. The CDR3 runs 19 residues. V lost 2 bases and J 0 bases, leaving 21 bases between the germline ends. In DNA, the CDR3 is TGCGCCAGCAGCTTCGCAGGGGTCGTCGGGACTAACTCTGGAAACACCATATATTTT. This translates into CASSFAGVVGTNSGNTIYF.

In this sample, this clone turned up a few times. The genes are TRBV11-2 and TRBJ2-2, with D possibly matching TRBD2 (5 bases). The germline CDR1 and CDR2 sequences are SGHAT and FQNNGV. CDR3 size: 19 residues. V shed 0 bases and J shed 0 bases, with 17 bases lying between them. For the CDR3, the DNA is TGTGCCAGCAGCTTAGATCAGCTGATTGAGCGGACGAACACCGGGGAGCTGTTTTTT. Amino acids: CASSLDQLIERTNTGELFF. The whole variable domain, remainder taken from reference TRBV11-2 and TRBJ2-2, is EAGVAQSPRYKIIEKRQSVAFWCNPISGHATLYWYQQILGQGPKLLIQFQNNGVVDDSQLPKDRFSAERLKGVDSTLKIQPAKLEDSAVYLCASSLDQLIERTNTGELFFGEGSRLTVL.

This clone showed up just a few times. This sequence joins TRBV19 and TRBJ1-2; maybe TRBD1 (6 bases). With 0 bases removed from V and 7 bases from J, the gap between germline ends came to 12 bases. CDR1 is LNHDA and CDR2 is SQIVND in the germline V gene (reference sequence). CDR3 size: 14 residues. As DNA, the CDR3 is TGTGCCAGTAGTATAGACACAGGGTCCGGTGGCTACACCTTC. Protein: CASSIDTGSGGYTF.

The chain combines TRBV19 with TRBJ2-7; TRBD1 matches 8 bases. The germline V gene has CDR1 LNHDA and CDR2 SQIVND (reference sequence). The CDR3 has 15 amino acids. J lost 4 bases, V lost 6 bases, and 11 bases had no gene match. The CDR3 spells CASRSGGPGRYEQYF. CDR3 in DNA: TGTGCCAGTAGATCAGGGGGCCCGGGCCGTTACGAGCAGTACTTC.

This chain links TRBV2 with TRBJ1-4; D possibly corresponds to TRBD1 (6 bases). CDR3 length: 15 amino acids. Trimming stripped 3 bases from V and 6 bases from J, with 14 bases between. Per germline, CDR1 SNHLY and CDR2 FYNNEI. This CDR3 reads CASSDFDRTHEKLFF. In nucleotides, the CDR3 is TGTGCCAGCAGTGATTTTGACAGGACCCATGAAAAACTGTTTTTT.

V is TRBV3-1 (or the pseudogene TRBV3-2) and J is TRBJ1-1; D unclear. V was clipped by 5 bases and J by 1 base, with 5 bases between them. Germline CDR1 reads LGHDT; CDR2 reads YNNKEL (reference sequence). The CDR3 loop spans 12 amino acids. This CDR3 is CASSTQNTEAFF. CDR3 DNA: TGTGCCAGCAGCACTCAGAACACTGAAGCTTTCTTT.

The chain couples TRBV9 to TRBJ2-7, with D uncertain. The ends were cut back, 0 bases at V and 5 bases at J, with 12 bases in the middle. Germline V gene lookup returns CDR1 SGDLS and CDR2 YYNGEE. The CDR3 loop spans 14 amino acids. This CDR3 reads CASSVAHSFDEQYF. Here the CDR3 DNA reads TGTGCCAGCAGCGTAGCTCACAGCTTCGACGAGCAGTACTTC.

V and J are TRBV5-1 and TRBJ1-4; the match to TRBD1 covers 7 bases. Germline values: CDR1 SGHRS, CDR2 YFSETQ. The CDR3 covers 15 residues. The junction had 6 bases not matched to a gene; V was cut back by 2 bases and J by 5 bases. The CDR3 loop reads CASSFIGGQNEKLFF. CDR3 in DNA: TGCGCCAGCAGCTTCATAGGGGGCCAAAATGAAAAACTGTTTTTT.